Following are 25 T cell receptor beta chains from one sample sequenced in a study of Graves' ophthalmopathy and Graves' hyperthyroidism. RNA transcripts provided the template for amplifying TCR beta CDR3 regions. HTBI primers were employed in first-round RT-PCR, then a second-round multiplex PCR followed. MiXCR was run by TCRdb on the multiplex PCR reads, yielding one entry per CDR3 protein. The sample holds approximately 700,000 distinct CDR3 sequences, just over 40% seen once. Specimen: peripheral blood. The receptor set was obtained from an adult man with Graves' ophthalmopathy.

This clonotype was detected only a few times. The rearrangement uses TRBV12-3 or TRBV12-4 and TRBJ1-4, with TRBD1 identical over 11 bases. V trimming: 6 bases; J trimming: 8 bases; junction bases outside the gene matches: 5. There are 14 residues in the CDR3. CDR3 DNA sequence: TGTGCCAGCAGCCAAGGGACAGGGGGAGAAAAACTGTTTTTT. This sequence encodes CASSQGTGGEKLFF.

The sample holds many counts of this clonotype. CDR3 sequence (DNA): TGTGCCGCTAAGCTATGGAACACTGAAGCTTTCTTT. Translated: CAAKLWNTEAFF. The chain recombines TRBV2 with TRBJ1-1, with no clear D. The length of the CDR3 is 12 residues. The V and J ends lost 11 bases and 1 base respectively, with 11 bases between them. Germline V gene lookup returns CDR1 SNHLY and CDR2 FYNNEI. Looking up the rest from reference TRBV2 and TRBJ1-1 gives the full variable domain: EPEVTQTPSHQVTQMGQEVILRCVPISNHLYFYWYRQILGQKVEFLVSFYNNEISEKSEIFDDQFSVERPDGSNFTLKIRSTKLEDSAMYFCAAKLWNTEAFFGQGTRLTVV.

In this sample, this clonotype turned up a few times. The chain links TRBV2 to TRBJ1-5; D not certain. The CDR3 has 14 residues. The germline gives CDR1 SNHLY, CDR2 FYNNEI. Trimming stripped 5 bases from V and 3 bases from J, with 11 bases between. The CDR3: CASSLGSPNQPQHF. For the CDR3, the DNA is TGTGCCAGCAGTTTAGGCAGCCCCAATCAGCCCCAGCATTTT.

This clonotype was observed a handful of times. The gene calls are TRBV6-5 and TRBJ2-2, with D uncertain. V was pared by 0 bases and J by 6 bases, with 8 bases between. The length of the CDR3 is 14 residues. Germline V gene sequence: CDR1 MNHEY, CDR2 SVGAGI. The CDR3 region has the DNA TGTGCCAGCAGTTACTCGAACCCTCCCGGGGAGCTGTTTTTT. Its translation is CASSYSNPPGELFF.

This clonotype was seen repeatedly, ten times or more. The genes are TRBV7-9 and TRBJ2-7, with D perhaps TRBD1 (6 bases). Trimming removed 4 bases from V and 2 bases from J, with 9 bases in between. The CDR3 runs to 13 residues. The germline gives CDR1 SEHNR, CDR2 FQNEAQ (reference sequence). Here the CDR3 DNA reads TGTGCCAGCAGCTATGGACAGACCTACGAGCAGTACTTC. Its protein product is CASSYGQTYEQYF. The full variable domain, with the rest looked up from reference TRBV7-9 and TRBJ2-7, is DTGVSQNPRHKITKRGQNVTFRCDPISEHNRLYWYRQTLGQGPEFLTYFQNEAQLEKSRLLSDRFSAERPKGSFSTLEIQRTEQGDSAMYLCASSYGQTYEQYFGPGTRLTVT.

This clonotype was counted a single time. CDR3 loop: CASSVGSASNSPLHF. The CDR3 nucleotides read TGTGCCAGCAGCGTGGGCAGCGCCTCTAATTCACCCCTCCACTTT. The V gene is TRBV9, the J gene TRBJ1-6; D gene uncertain. Germline assignment: CDR1 SGDLS and CDR2 YYNGEE. CDR3 length: 15 residues. V lost 2 bases, J lost 6 bases, and 12 bases lay in between.

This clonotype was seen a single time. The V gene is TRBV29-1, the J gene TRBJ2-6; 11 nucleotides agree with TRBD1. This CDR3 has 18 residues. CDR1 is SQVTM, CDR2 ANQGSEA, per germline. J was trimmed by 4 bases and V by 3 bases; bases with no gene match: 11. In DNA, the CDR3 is TGCAGCGTTGACTTAGGACAGGGGGCCGCTGAGGGGGCCAACGTCCTGACTTTC. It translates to CSVDLGQGAAEGANVLTF.

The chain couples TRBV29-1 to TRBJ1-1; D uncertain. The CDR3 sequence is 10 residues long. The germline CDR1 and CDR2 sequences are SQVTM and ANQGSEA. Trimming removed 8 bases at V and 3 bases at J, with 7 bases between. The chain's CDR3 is CSLDYTEAFF. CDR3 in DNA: TGCAGCTTAGATTACACTGAAGCTTTCTTT.

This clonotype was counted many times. The CDR3 coding sequence is TGTGCCACCCAAAGAATTCCCTATAATTCACCCCTCCACTTT. The encoded protein is CATQRIPYNSPLHF. The rearrangement links TRBV10-3 to TRBJ1-6; D remains ambiguous. The CDR3 has 14 residues. Per germline, CDR1 ENHRY and CDR2 SYGVKD. V dropped 10 bases and J dropped 2 bases, with 12 bases sitting between them.

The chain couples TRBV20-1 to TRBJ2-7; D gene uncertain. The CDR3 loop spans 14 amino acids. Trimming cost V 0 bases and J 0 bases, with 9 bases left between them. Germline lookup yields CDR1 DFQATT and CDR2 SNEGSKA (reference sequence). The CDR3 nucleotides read TGCAGTGCTAGAGATGGGTCCGACTCCTACGAGCAGTACTTC. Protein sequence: CSARDGSDSYEQYF.

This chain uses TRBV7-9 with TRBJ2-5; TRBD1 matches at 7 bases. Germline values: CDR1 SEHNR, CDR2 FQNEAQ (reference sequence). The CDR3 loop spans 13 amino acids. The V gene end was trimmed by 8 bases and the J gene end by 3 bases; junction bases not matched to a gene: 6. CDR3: CASSDGTEETQYF. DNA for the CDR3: TGTGCCAGCTCGGACGGGACAGAAGAGACCCAGTACTTC.

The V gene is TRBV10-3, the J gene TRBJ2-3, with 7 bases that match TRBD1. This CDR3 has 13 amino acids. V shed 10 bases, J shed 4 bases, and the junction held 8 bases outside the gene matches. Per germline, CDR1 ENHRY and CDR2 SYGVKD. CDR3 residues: CASREDRADTQYF. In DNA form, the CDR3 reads TGTGCCAGCCGCGAAGACAGGGCAGATACGCAGTATTTT.

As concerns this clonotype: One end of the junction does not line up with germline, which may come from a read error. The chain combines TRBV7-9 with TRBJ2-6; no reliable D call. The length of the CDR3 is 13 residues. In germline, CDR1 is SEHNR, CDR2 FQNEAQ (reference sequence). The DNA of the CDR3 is TGTGCCAGCAGCTTAGGCCGGGCAAACACTGAAGCTTTC. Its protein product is CASSLGRANTEAF. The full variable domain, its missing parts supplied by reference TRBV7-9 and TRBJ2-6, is DTGVSQNPRHKITKRGQNVTFRCDPISEHNRLYWYRQTLGQGPEFLTYFQNEAQLEKSRLLSDRFSAERPKGSFSTLEIQRTEQGDSAMYLCASSLGRANTEAFGAGSRLTVL.

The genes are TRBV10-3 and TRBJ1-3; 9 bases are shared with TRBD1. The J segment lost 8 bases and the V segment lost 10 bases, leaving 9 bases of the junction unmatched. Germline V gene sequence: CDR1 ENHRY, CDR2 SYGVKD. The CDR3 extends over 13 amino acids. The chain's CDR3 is CASRRGDRDTIYF. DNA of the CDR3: TGTGCCAGCAGGCGAGGGGACAGGGACACCATATATTTT.

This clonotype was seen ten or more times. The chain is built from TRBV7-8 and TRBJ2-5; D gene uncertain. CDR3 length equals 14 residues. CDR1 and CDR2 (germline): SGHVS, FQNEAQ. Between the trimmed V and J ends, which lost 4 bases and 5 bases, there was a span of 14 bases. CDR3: CASSSESGHETQYF. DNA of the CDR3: TGTGCCAGCAGCTCCGAGTCGGGTCACGAGACCCAGTACTTC.

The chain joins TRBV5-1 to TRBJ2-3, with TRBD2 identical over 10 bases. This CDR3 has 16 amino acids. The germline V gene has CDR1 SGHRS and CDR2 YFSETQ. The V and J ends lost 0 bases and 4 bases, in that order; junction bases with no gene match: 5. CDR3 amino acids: CASSLVASGSADTQYF. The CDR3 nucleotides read TGCGCCAGCAGCTTGGTGGCTAGCGGGAGTGCAGATACGCAGTATTTT.

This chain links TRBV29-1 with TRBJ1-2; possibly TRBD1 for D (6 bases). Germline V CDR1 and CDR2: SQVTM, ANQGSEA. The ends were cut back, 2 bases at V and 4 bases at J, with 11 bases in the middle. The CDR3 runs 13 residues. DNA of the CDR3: TGCAGCGTTGAACGCGACAGGCCCTATGGCTACACCTTC. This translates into CSVERDRPYGYTF. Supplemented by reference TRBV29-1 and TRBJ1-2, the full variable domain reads SAVISQKPSRDICQRGTSLTIQCQVDSQVTMMFWYRQQPGQSLTLIATANQGSEATYESGFVIDKFPISRPNLTFSTLTVSNMSPEDSSIYLCSVERDRPYGYTFGSGTRLTVV.

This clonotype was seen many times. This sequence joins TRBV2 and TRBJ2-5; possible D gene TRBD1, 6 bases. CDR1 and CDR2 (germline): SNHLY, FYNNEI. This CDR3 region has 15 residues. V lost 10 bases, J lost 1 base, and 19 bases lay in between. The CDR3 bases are TGTGCCATAACTCCCGGGACATTATTCCAAGAGACCCAGTACTTC. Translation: CAITPGTLFQETQYF.

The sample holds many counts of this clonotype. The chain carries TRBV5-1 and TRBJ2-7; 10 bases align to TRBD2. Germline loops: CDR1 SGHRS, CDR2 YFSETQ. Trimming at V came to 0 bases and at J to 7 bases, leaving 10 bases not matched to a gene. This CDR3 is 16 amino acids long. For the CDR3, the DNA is TGCGCCAGCAGCTTGGCTGGGGTAGCGGGAGGAGGGGAGCAGTACTTC. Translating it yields CASSLAGVAGGGEQYF.

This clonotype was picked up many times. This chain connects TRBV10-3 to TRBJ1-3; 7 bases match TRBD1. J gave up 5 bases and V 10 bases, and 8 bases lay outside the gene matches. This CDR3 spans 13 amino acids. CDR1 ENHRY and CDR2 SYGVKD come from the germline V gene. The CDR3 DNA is TGTGCCAGCAAGGGGGACAGCCGAAACACCATATATTTT. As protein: CASKGDSRNTIYF.

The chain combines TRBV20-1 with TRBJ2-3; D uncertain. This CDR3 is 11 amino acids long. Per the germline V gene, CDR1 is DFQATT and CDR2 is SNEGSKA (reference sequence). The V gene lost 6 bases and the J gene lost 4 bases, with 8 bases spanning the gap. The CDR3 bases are TGCAGTGCCCCACGTTCAGATACGCAGTATTTT. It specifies CSAPRSDTQYF.

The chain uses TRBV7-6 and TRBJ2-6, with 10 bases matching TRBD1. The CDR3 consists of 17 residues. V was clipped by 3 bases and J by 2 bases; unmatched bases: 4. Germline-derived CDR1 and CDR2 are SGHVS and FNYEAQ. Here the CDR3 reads CASSLDRGVTGANVLTF. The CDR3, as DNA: TGTGCCAGCAGCTTGGACAGGGGGGTCACTGGGGCCAACGTCCTGACTTTC.

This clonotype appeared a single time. The chain's CDR3 is CASSRDRGGYEHF. CDR3 nucleotides: TGTGCCAGCAGCAGGGACAGGGGAGGGTACGAGCATTTT. J is TRBJ1-5 and V is TRBV7-6, with 10 positions matching TRBD1. With V trimmed by 5 bases and J by 14 bases, 9 bases remained unmatched. Germline values: CDR1 SGHVS, CDR2 FNYEAQ. The CDR3 has 13 amino acids.

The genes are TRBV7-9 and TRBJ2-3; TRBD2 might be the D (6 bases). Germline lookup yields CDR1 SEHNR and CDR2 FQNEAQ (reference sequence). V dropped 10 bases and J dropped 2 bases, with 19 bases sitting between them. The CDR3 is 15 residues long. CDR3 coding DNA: TGTGCCATCCGTCTAGGCGGGGCAAACACAGATACGCAGTATTTT. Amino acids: CAIRLGGANTDTQYF.

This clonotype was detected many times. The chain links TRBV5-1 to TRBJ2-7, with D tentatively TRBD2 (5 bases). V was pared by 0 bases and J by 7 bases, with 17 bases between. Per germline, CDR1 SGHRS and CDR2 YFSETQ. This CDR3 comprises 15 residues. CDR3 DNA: TGCGCCAGCAGCTTGGGTTCACAAACACCGGGGGAGCAGTACTTC. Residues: CASSLGSQTPGEQYF.